One sample yielded the 15 T cell receptor beta chains listed below, sequenced in a study of control samples from healthy donors and cancer patients. Clones were read by immunoSEQ multiplex PCR, and TCRdb kept only the in-frame ones, dropping some. The sample shows about 83,000 clones, 91% of them seen only once. The sample comprised blood. The source is a middle-aged man in good health.

V usage is TRBV6-5 and J usage is TRBJ1-1, with 7 bases matching TRBD1. The germline V gene has CDR1 MNHEY and CDR2 SVGAGI. J was trimmed by 0 bases and V by 4 bases; bases with no gene match: 2. The length of the CDR3 is 14 residues. CDR3 in amino acids: CASSLTGVNTEAFF. The CDR3 DNA is TGTGCCAGCAGTTTAACAGGGGTGAACACTGAAGCTTTCTTT.

The chain combines TRBV14 with TRBJ2-1, with D uncertain. The CDR3 runs 11 residues. Trimming removed 1 base at V and 9 bases at J, with 4 bases between. Germline V gene lookup returns CDR1 SGHDN and CDR2 FVKESK. The CDR3 DNA follows: TGTGCCAGCAGCCAAGTAAGTGAGCAGTTCTTC. It translates to CASSQVSEQFF.

In this sample, this clone turned up a few times. The genes are TRBV7-2 and TRBJ1-5; D remains ambiguous. V shed 1 base and J shed 2 bases, with 9 bases lying between them. Germline CDR1 SGHTA, CDR2 FQGNSA. The CDR3 is made up of 15 amino acids. The CDR3: CASSLGGRGNQPQHF. Here the CDR3 DNA reads TGTGCCAGCAGCTTAGGGGGAAGGGGCAATCAGCCCCAGCATTTT.

The rearrangement uses TRBV21-1 and TRBJ1-2. TRBV21-1 is classified as a pseudogene. The CDR3 covers 18 residues. For the CDR3, the DNA is TGTGCCAGCAGCAAAGCTGGGGAGATGGGCCGAGGAGGGTACGGCTACACCTTC. Amino acid sequence: CASSKAGEMGRGGYGYTF.

The rearrangement uses TRBV15 and TRBJ2-1; D is unclear. Germline CDR1 LNHNV, CDR2 YYDKDF (reference sequence). There are 14 residues in the CDR3. V gave up 9 bases and J gave up 3 bases, with 15 bases separating them. CDR3 sequence (DNA): TGTGCCACTCAATGGGTGACCGACTACAATGAGCAGTTCTTC. Its protein is CATQWVTDYNEQFF. Filled out from reference TRBV15 and TRBJ2-1, the complete variable domain reads DAMVIQNPRYQVTQFGKPVTLSCSQTLNHNVMYWYQQKSSQAPKLLFHYYDKDFNNEADTPDNFQSRRPNTSFCFLDIRSPGLGDTAMYLCATQWVTDYNEQFFGPGTRLTVL.

This clone was observed a few times. V and J are TRBV6-5 and TRBJ1-2; D is undetermined. Germline CDR1 MNHEY, CDR2 SVGAGI. Trimming took 7 bases from V and 2 from J, leaving 14 bases between them. The CDR3 is made up of 14 amino acids. The CDR3, as DNA: TGTGCCAGCACTTTACGCCGGGCCAACTATGGCTACACCTTC. It codes for CASTLRRANYGYTF.

The rearrangement uses TRBV25-1 and TRBJ2-7, with D hard to call. The V and J ends lost 5 bases and 4 bases respectively, with 9 bases between them. Germline lookup yields CDR1 MGHDK and CDR2 SYGVNS. There are 12 residues in the CDR3. CDR3 DNA: TGTGCCAGCAGTAGGACGGAATACGAGCAGTACTTC. It is translated as CASSRTEYEQYF.

The J gene is TRBJ1-2, the V gene TRBV19; 8 bases line up with TRBD1. V shed 7 bases, J shed 6 bases, and the junction held 4 bases outside the gene matches. CDR3 size: 12 residues. The germline CDR1 and CDR2 sequences are LNHDA and SQIVND (reference sequence). The DNA for the CDR3 is TGTGCCAGTACGCAGGGGGCGGATGGCTACACCTTC. It is translated as CASTQGADGYTF. The full variable domain, with the rest looked up from reference TRBV19 and TRBJ1-2, is DGGITQSPKYLFRKEGQNVTLSCEQNLNHDAMYWYRQDPGQGLRLIYYSQIVNDFQKGDIAEGYSVSREKKESFPLTVTSAQKNPTAFYLCASTQGADGYTFGSGTRLTVV.

The rearrangement uses TRBV19 and TRBJ1-4; no firm D call. From germline, CDR1 is LNHDA and CDR2 SQIVND (reference sequence). The V and J ends lost 6 bases and 7 bases respectively, with 12 bases between them. The CDR3 has 13 amino acids. CDR3 sequence (DNA): TGTGCCAGTAGGCGGGGTATTGGTGAAAAACTGTTTTTT. Encoded protein: CASRRGIGEKLFF.

V and J are TRBV10-3 and TRBJ2-7; 8 nucleotides agree with TRBD2. This CDR3 comprises 14 residues. V was clipped by 0 bases and J by 4 bases; unmatched bases: 2. CDR1 is ENHRY and CDR2 is SYGVKD in the germline V gene. Written as DNA, the CDR3 is TGTGCCATCAGTGAGTCCGGGGGGGGATACGAGCAGTACTTC. Protein sequence: CAISESGGGYEQYF.

The chain is built from TRBV25-1 and TRBJ2-5; 7 nucleotides align to TRBD1. Germline V gene data show CDR1 as MGHDK and CDR2 as SYGVNS. The CDR3 is 14 residues long. Trimming removed 6 bases from V and 4 bases from J; junction bases left unmatched: 8. CDR3 coding DNA: TGTGCCAGCAGCGGGCGATACAGGGGAGAGACCCAGTACTTC. This translates into CASSGRYRGETQYF.

This clone was picked up one time. The chain links TRBV9 to TRBJ2-5; a weak D match, TRBD1 (5 bases). The V end lost 4 bases, the J end lost 5 bases, and 15 bases lay between the germline ends. The germline V gene has CDR1 SGDLS and CDR2 YYNGEE. The CDR3 contains 14 residues. CDR3 in amino acids: CASSTLAGFETQYF. CDR3 bases: TGTGCCAGCAGCACCTTAGCAGGGTTCGAGACCCAGTACTTC.

This chain connects TRBV6-5 to TRBJ1-3; D is ambiguous. CDR1 is MNHEY, CDR2 SVGAGI, per germline. V lost 6 bases, J lost 7 bases, and 16 bases lay in between. The CDR3 runs to 14 residues. CDR3 protein: CASREGRLGNTIYF. The CDR3 nucleotides are TGTGCCAGCAGGGAGGGCCGCCTGGGGAACACCATATATTTT.

The rearrangement links TRBV5-1 to TRBJ1-6; no clear D gene. V lost 0 bases, J lost 7 bases, and 17 bases lay in between. The CDR3 has 17 residues. Germline-derived CDR1 and CDR2 are SGHRS and YFSETQ. The CDR3 DNA reads TGCGCCAGCAGCTTGGCCCCATCCAAGGCGGAGAATTCACCCCTCCACTTT. The encoded protein is CASSLAPSKAENSPLHF.

As for this clone: Germline and junction disagree at one end, which may indicate a read error. This rearrangement joins TRBV10-1 to TRBJ2-5, with 9 bases identical to TRBD2. The CDR3 is 16 residues long. Germline CDR1 is WNHNN and CDR2 is SYGVQD (reference sequence). The CDR3 DNA reads as TGCGCCAGCAGTAGGCTGACTAGCGGTGGCCAAGAGGCCCAGTACTTC. Translating it yields CASSRLTSGGQEAQYF.